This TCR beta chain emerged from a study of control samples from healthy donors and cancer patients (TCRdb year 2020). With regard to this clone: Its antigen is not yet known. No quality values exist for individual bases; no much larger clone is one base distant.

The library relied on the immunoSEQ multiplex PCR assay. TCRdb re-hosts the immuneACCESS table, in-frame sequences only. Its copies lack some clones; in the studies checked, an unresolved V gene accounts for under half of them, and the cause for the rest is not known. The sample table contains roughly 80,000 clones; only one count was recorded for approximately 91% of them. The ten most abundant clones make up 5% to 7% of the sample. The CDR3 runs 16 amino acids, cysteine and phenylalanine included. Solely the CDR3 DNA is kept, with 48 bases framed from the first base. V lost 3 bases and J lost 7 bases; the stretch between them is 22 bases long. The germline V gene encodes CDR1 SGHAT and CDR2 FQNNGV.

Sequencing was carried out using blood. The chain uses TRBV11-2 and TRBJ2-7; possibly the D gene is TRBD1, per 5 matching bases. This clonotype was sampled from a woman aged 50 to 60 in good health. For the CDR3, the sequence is CASSFSSNRLLREQYF. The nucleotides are TGTGCCAGCAGCTTTTCGTCTAACAGGCTTCTGAGGGAGCAGTACTTC.